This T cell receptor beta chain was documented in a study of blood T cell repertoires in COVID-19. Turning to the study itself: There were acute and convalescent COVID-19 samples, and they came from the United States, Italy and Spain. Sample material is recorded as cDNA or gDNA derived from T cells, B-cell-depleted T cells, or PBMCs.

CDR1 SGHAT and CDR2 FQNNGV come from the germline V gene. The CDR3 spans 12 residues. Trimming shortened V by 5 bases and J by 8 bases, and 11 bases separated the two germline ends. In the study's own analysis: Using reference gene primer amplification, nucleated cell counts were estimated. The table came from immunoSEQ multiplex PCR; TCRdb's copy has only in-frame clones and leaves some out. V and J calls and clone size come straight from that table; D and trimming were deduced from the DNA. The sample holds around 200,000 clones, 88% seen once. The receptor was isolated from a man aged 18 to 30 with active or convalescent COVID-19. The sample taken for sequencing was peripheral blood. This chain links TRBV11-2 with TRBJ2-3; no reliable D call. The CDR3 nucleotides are TGTGCCAGCAGCCCATCCTCGGGTACGCAGTATTTT. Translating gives CASSPSSGTQYF.